A single sample is the source of the 19 T cell receptor beta chains below, sequenced in a study of shared clonotypes between healthy human individuals. TCRdb's table, derived via immunoSEQ multiplex PCR, lists solely in-frame clones and lacks some. There are millions of clones in the sample; approximately 92% occur only once, and over 0.12% lies in the top ten. Sequenced sample: naive CD4+ T cells sorted from blood. Sample subset: CD45RA+ positively selected. These receptors all come from a man between 18 and 29 years old in good health.

The genes are TRBV6-5 and TRBJ2-2; weak D call: TRBD1 (6 bases). Germline-derived CDR1 and CDR2 are MNHEY and SVGAGI. V lost 6 bases and J lost 2, with 10 bases in between. The CDR3 totals 14 residues. The CDR3 DNA sequence: TGTGCCAGCAGGGACAGCATTAACACCGGGGAGCTGTTTTTT. Protein sequence: CASRDSINTGELFF.

This chain connects TRBV9 to TRBJ2-4; 11 bases agree with TRBD2. V gave up 2 bases and J gave up 1 base; unmatched junction bases: 2. Germline loops: CDR1 SGDLS, CDR2 YYNGEE. CDR3 size: 16 residues. DNA of the CDR3: TGTGCCAGCAGCGTCTCTAGCGGGGGGGCCAAAAACATTCAGTACTTC. Translation gives CASSVSSGGAKNIQYF.

The chain is built from TRBV7-9 and TRBJ2-5, with 8 bases fitting TRBD2. The junction had 13 bases not matched to a gene; V was cut back by 5 bases and J by 2 bases. CDR3 length: 17 amino acids. Germline V lookup: CDR1 SEHNR, CDR2 FQNEAQ (reference sequence). The CDR3 region is CASSDTLDREGQETQYF. The CDR3 coding sequence is TGTGCCAGCAGCGATACCTTGGATCGGGAGGGGCAAGAGACCCAGTACTTC.

The chain combines TRBV11-2 with TRBJ2-4; 11 nucleotides agree with TRBD2. V gave up 6 bases and J gave up 0 bases; unmatched junction bases: 13. The germline V gene encodes CDR1 SGHAT and CDR2 FQNNGV. The CDR3 runs to 19 residues. For the CDR3, the DNA is TGTGCCAGCAGGCAGGGGGCTAGCGGGGGGACTCTAGCCAAAAACATTCAGTACTTC. Translating gives CASRQGASGGTLAKNIQYF.

The rearrangement joins TRBV6-1 to TRBJ2-2; no clear D. This CDR3 is built from 12 residues. Germline lookup yields CDR1 MNHNS and CDR2 SASEGT. V gave up 8 bases and J gave up 5 bases, with 9 bases separating them. CDR3 loop: CASPKPTGELFF. DNA for the CDR3: TGTGCCAGCCCAAAGCCGACCGGGGAGCTGTTTTTT.

This sequence joins TRBV30 and TRBJ1-1; D unclear. The CDR3 extends over 14 amino acids. V was cut by 0 bases and J by 3 bases, with 11 bases left in between. Germline V gives CDR1 GTSNPN, CDR2 SVGIG (reference sequence). CDR3 sequence (DNA): TGTGCCTGGAGTGTACGACCCGGGGACACTGAAGCTTTCTTT. Translation gives CAWSVRPGDTEAFF.

V and J are TRBV11-2 and TRBJ1-6, with unresolved D. The CDR3 is 16 residues long. Germline V gene data show CDR1 as SGHAT and CDR2 as FQNNGV. Trimming left V 1 base short and J 9 bases short, with 16 bases between. The CDR3 region is CASSLGVWGKSSPLHF. CDR3 nucleotides: TGTGCCAGCAGCTTAGGGGTGTGGGGAAAAAGTTCACCCCTCCACTTT. The full variable domain, with the rest looked up from reference TRBV11-2 and TRBJ1-6, is EAGVAQSPRYKIIEKRQSVAFWCNPISGHATLYWYQQILGQGPKLLIQFQNNGVVDDSQLPKDRFSAERLKGVDSTLKIQPAKLEDSAVYLCASSLGVWGKSSPLHFGNGTRLTVT.

The chain is built from TRBV14 and TRBJ2-5; D could derive from TRBD1 or TRBD2 (5 bases each). Germline CDR1 reads SGHDN; CDR2 reads FVKESK. The CDR3 totals 15 residues. V was cut by 1 base and J by 3 bases, with 12 bases left in between. The CDR3 DNA sequence: TGTGCCAGCAGCCAAGGGGACCGGGGAAAAGAGACCCAGTACTTC. As protein: CASSQGDRGKETQYF. Based on the CDR3 plus reference TRBV14 and TRBJ2-5, the full variable domain is EAGVTQFPSHSVIEKGQTVTLRCDPISGHDNLYWYRRVMGKEIKFLLHFVKESKQDESGMPNNRFLAERTGGTYSTLKVQPAELEDSGVYFCASSQGDRGKETQYFGPGTRLLVL.

This clone came up once. The chain combines TRBV10-3 with TRBJ2-3, with D uncertain. The germline V and J ends were trimmed by 7 bases and 0 bases, with 11 bases remaining between them. Germline-derived CDR1 and CDR2 are ENHRY and SYGVKD. This CDR3 has 14 residues. CDR3 DNA: TGTGCCATCACACCGGTTCATAGCACAGATACGCAGTATTTT. Translating it yields CAITPVHSTDTQYF.

The rearrangement uses TRBV7-9 and TRBJ2-3, with 9 bases aligning to TRBD2. Per germline, CDR1 SEHNR and CDR2 FQNEAQ (reference sequence). CDR3 size: 14 residues. V was pared by 7 bases and J by 4 bases, with 6 bases of the junction left unmatched. The CDR3, as DNA: TGTGCCAGCACCCTTAGCGGGGGCTCAGATACGCAGTATTTT. It specifies CASTLSGGSDTQYF.

With regard to this clone: Other DNA sequences of this sample code for an identical CDR3. The rearrangement uses TRBV29-1 and TRBJ2-1; the D is unclear. There are 11 residues in the CDR3. V dropped 2 bases and J dropped 7 bases, with 6 bases sitting between them. Per the germline V gene, CDR1 is SQVTM and CDR2 is ANQGSEA. The CDR3 DNA reads as TGCAGCGTTGAAACGCGGAATGAGCAGTTCTTC. Translation gives CSVETRNEQFF.

This sequence joins TRBV28 and TRBJ2-5; possibly TRBD1 or TRBD2 for D (5 bases each). CDR1 and CDR2 (germline): MDHEN, SYDVKM. This CDR3 contains 17 residues. The V and J ends lost 3 bases and 0 bases respectively, with 17 bases between them. The CDR3 loop is CASSFSGHRGYQETQYF. In DNA, the CDR3 is TGTGCCAGCAGTTTCTCGGGGCACCGAGGATACCAAGAGACCCAGTACTTC.

The chain links TRBV18 to TRBJ1-5; a possible D gene is TRBD1 (6 bases). The CDR3 contains 14 residues. Germline loops: CDR1 KGHSH, CDR2 LQKENI. The V gene lost 3 bases and the J gene lost 5 bases, with 11 bases spanning the gap. This CDR3 is CASSPGQGYQPQHF. Written as DNA, the CDR3 is TGTGCCAGCTCACCGGGGCAGGGGTATCAGCCCCAGCATTTT.

Only a few counts were recorded for this clone. This chain joins TRBV18 and TRBJ1-2, with D uncertain. CDR1 and CDR2 (germline): KGHSH, LQKENI. The CDR3 is 11 amino acids. Trimming shortened V by 3 bases and J by 1 base, and 0 bases separated the two germline ends. CDR3 residues: CASSPNYGYTF. The CDR3 DNA is TGTGCCAGCTCACCTAACTATGGCTACACCTTC.

This sequence joins TRBV7-9 and TRBJ2-3, with 8 positions matching TRBD2. The germline CDR1 and CDR2 sequences are SEHNR and FQNEAQ (reference sequence). This CDR3 spans 15 amino acids. Germline trimming cut 5 bases from V and 1 base from J; bases unmatched to any gene: 5. In DNA, the CDR3 is TGTGCCAGCAGCCTTAGCGGGAAGGGCACAGATACGCAGTATTTT. Amino acids: CASSLSGKGTDTQYF.

The J gene is TRBJ2-3, the V gene TRBV9, with TRBD2 matching 8 bases. There are 15 residues in the CDR3. The junction had 6 bases not matched to a gene; V was cut back by 2 bases and J by 4 bases. CDR1 is SGDLS and CDR2 is YYNGEE in the germline V gene. CDR3 loop: CASSVSGSGADTQYF. CDR3 nucleotides: TGTGCCAGCAGCGTCAGCGGGAGTGGGGCAGATACGCAGTATTTT.

CDR3 DNA sequence: TGTGCCAGCAGCCAATACCGGGACATACCCCCGGGGTACTTC. This translates into CASSQYRDIPPGYF. The chain uses TRBV28 and TRBJ2-7, with D possibly being TRBD1 (6 bases). V was shortened by 6 bases and J by 12 bases, with 24 bases between the two germline ends. CDR1 and CDR2 (germline): MDHEN, SYDVKM. The length of the CDR3 is 14 residues.

This sequence joins TRBV5-6 and TRBJ1-4; D is unresolved. V was clipped by 4 bases and J by 4 bases, with 17 bases between them. Germline CDR1 and CDR2: SGHDT and YYEEEE. The CDR3 is 16 amino acids. The CDR3 loop reads CASSLRDRGGNEKLFF. In DNA, the CDR3 is TGTGCCAGCAGCCTGAGAGATCGGGGAGGTAATGAAAAACTGTTTTTT.

The chain carries TRBV4-3 and TRBJ1-2; D is uncertain. Trimming removed 3 bases at V and 4 bases at J, with 15 bases between. The CDR3 is made up of 15 amino acids. Germline-derived CDR1 and CDR2 are LGHNA and YSLEER. CDR3 nucleotides: TGCGCCAGCAGCCAGGACCTAGGGCGGTCCTATGGCTACACCTTC. Its protein product is CASSQDLGRSYGYTF.